This is a list of T cell receptor beta chains from one sample in a study of blood T cell repertoires in COVID-19. Generated by immunoSEQ multiplex PCR, the TCRdb table keeps only in-frame clones and is missing some. The table lists over 120,000 clones, 80% to 85% of them singletons. Sequenced: peripheral blood. All receptors come from a woman aged 55-69 years with acute or convalescent COVID-19. Both conserved end residues are part of each CDR3. D genes are given only for firm matches. Only some rows state a clone size, as once, few, many or a class for expanded clones.

d_call j_call clone_size v_call cdr3_aa cdr3_nt
- TRBJ2-1 - TRBV7-2 CASSVDRPSYNEQFF TGTGCCAGCAGCGTGGACAGACCCTCCTACAATGAGCAGTTCTTC
TRBD2 TRBJ2-3 - TRBV7-9 CASSFRLAGEFTDTQYF TGTGCCAGCAGCTTTCGACTAGCGGGAGAATTCACAGATACGCAGTATTTT
TRBD1 TRBJ1-6 - TRBV28 CASSRPGQGGDSPLHF TGTGCCAGCAGTCGACCTGGACAGGGGGGGGATTCACCCCTCCACTTT
TRBD2 TRBJ2-3 - TRBV3-1/TRBV3-2 CASSRGLAGDTDTQYF TGTGCCAGCAGCCGAGGTCTAGCGGGGGACACAGATACGCAGTATTTT
- TRBJ2-2 - TRBV19 CASSQRTRRTANTGELFF TGTGCCAGTAGCCAGCGGACACGAAGGACAGCAAACACCGGGGAGCTGTTTTTT
TRBD2 TRBJ2-2 - TRBV14 CASSLQPGLAGPTNTGELFF TGTGCCAGCAGCCTTCAGCCGGGACTAGCGGGACCGACGAACACCGGGGAGCTGTTTTTT
- TRBJ2-7 - TRBV4-1 CASSLQTQGGYEQYF TGCGCCAGCAGCCTCCAGACCCAGGGGGGTTACGAGCAGTACTTC
- TRBJ2-1 - TRBV10-3 CATGRGDYNEQFF TGTGCCACCGGACGGGGAGACTACAATGAGCAGTTCTTC
- TRBJ2-7 - TRBV12-2 CASRPVTGTELVLHYEQYF TGTGCAAGTCGCCCCGTCACCGGGACAGAACTAGTCCTACACTACGAGCAGTACTTC
TRBD1 TRBJ1-3 - TRBV4-1 CASSQEGTGPGNTIYF TGCGCCAGCAGCCAAGAAGGGACAGGGCCTGGAAACACCATATATTTT
TRBD2 TRBJ2-3 - TRBV12-5 CASGLVAGDTQYF TGTGCTAGTGGTTTGGTAGCGGGGGATACGCAGTATTTT
TRBD1 TRBJ2-3 - TRBV4-3 CASSRDRQGVMDTQYF TGCGCCAGCAGCCGAGACCGACAGGGGGTGATGGATACGCAGTATTTT
- TRBJ2-7 - TRBV6-5 CASSNHLEYEQYF TGTGCCAGCAGTAATCATTTGGAGTACGAGCAGTACTTC
- TRBJ1-1 - TRBV3-1/TRBV3-2 CASSQEQGFRVQANTEAFF TGTGCCAGCAGCCAAGAACAGGGTTTTCGCGTCCAGGCGAACACTGAAGCTTTCTTT
- TRBJ1-3 - TRBV28 CASSKGGGTSGNTIYF TGTGCCAGCAGTAAGGGGGGGGGCACCTCTGGAAACACCATATATTTT
TRBD2 TRBJ2-7 - TRBV29-1 CSVVLAVSYEQYF TGCAGCGTTGTGCTAGCGGTCTCTTACGAGCAGTACTTC
- TRBJ1-5 - TRBV28 CASSLLSGVQPQHF TGTGCCAGCAGTTTATTATCGGGGGTGCAGCCCCAGCATTTT
- TRBJ2-3 - TRBV19 CATEADFTDTQYF TGTGCCACCGAGGCAGATTTCACAGATACGCAGTATTTT
TRBD2 TRBJ2-1 - TRBV7-9 CASSLATIAGIYNEQFF TGTGCCAGCAGCTTAGCGACGATAGCGGGGATATACAATGAGCAGTTCTTC
- TRBJ1-2 once TRBV7-3 CASSHGDYGYTF TGTGCCAGCAGTCACGGGGACTATGGCTACACCTTC
TRBD1 TRBJ2-1 once TRBV7-2 CASSGGTGPRSSYNEQFF TGTGCCAGCAGCGGAGGGACAGGACCCAGGAGCTCCTACAATGAGCAGTTCTTC
- TRBJ2-5 - TRBV30 CAWSGEGGGKTQYF TGTGCCTGGAGTGGTGAAGGGGGCGGGAAGACCCAGTACTTC
TRBD1 TRBJ2-7 - TRBV3-1/TRBV3-2 CASSPMATGSSYEQYF TGTGCCAGCAGCCCAATGGCGACAGGGAGCTCCTACGAGCAGTACTTC
- TRBJ1-2 - TRBV5-1 CASSLALSSYGYTF TGCGCCAGCAGCTTGGCCTTATCCAGCTATGGCTACACCTTC
TRBD2 TRBJ2-2 - TRBV5-6 CASSSGTSGRAGELFF TGTGCCAGCAGCTCCGGGACTAGCGGGAGGGCCGGGGAGCTGTTTTTT
- TRBJ2-3 - TRBV5-1 CASSFNGDDTQYF TGCGCCAGCAGCTTTAACGGAGACGATACGCAGTATTTT